The present T cell receptor beta chain was sequenced within a study of vaccination and CD4 T cells after COVID-19. The overall study: The BNT162b2 or mRNA-1273 vaccine was given to participants in two doses. Control cultures were given a CEFX pool, an HIV-1 Nef pool, or no peptide.

An Oncomine TCR Beta short-read assay was used to sequence the DNA from cultured CD4+ T cells. TCRdb re-derived calls from the PCR reads in MiXCR, one entry per CDR3 protein. The sample carries roughly 3,300 distinct CDR3 sequences, more than 70% recorded once. For this clonotype: Its target is not known.

The treatment: approximately 9-day PBMC culture with coronavirus spike peptide pools or control peptides (ViraFEST assay). Peptide pool stimulation in ViraFEST expanded antigen-specific T cells, whose TCRs were then sequenced. Half-medium replacement with fresh IL-2 medium took place on days 3 and 7. After removal of 4 bases from V and 5 bases from J, the junction contained 7 bases not matched to a gene. This CDR3 region has 16 residues. Per the germline V gene, CDR1 is SEHNR and CDR2 is FQNEAQ (reference sequence). The V and J genes are TRBV7-9 and TRBJ1-5, with TRBD1 matching over 11 bases. Input material: CD4+ T cells from blood, cultured in vitro. The receptor's source is a human donor who had recovered from COVID-19. CDR3 sequence (DNA): TGTGCCAGCAGCTCGGGGGGGACAGGGGGTTATCAGCCCCAGCATTTT. Encoded protein: CASSSGGTGGYQPQHF.